The 4 T cell receptor beta chains presented below share a single source sample, sequenced in a study of T cells in women clearing cervical HPV infection. Sequencing used immunoSEQ multiplex PCR; TCRdb keeps in-frame clones, though not all of them. The sample has approximately 16,000 clones. The sample was blood buffy coat. The origin of the receptors is a woman aged 18 to 75 with a cervical HPV16 infection that either progressed to CIN3+ or cleared (not recorded which).

Concerning this clone: The read ends 3 residues shy of where the CDR3 ends; the end is completed using the germline J gene. J is TRBJ1-2 and V is TRBV7-2; D is possibly TRBD1 (5 bases). The germline gives CDR1 SGHTA, CDR2 FQGNSA. The length of the CDR3 is 15 residues. Deletions cut 4 bases from V and 2 bases from J, with 14 bases between. This CDR3 is CASSSNSAGNYGYTF. Incomplete CDR3 DNA: TGTGCCAGCAGCTCTAATTCAGCAGGGAACTATGGC.

Notes on this clone: The read ends 3 residues before the CDR3 terminus; that terminus is restored from the germline J gene. This sequence joins TRBV7-3 and TRBJ1-1, with D unclear. Germline V gene data show CDR1 as SGHTA and CDR2 as FQGTGA. This CDR3 has 15 amino acids. V was cut by 2 bases and J by 1 base, with 11 bases left in between. The sequenced CDR3 bases are TGTGCCAGCAGCTTAGGCTCCGGGGAGAACACTGAA. It yields the protein CASSLGSGENTE. The whole CDR3 protein is CASSLGSGENTEAFF.

Worth noting for this clone: The CDR3 end lies 3 residues beyond the end of the read and is filled in from the germline J gene. V and J are TRBV19 and TRBJ1-2; no reliable D call. Germline V gene lookup returns CDR1 LNHDA and CDR2 SQIVND (reference sequence). This CDR3 comprises 13 residues. Incomplete CDR3 DNA: TGTGCCAGTAGTATGCGGCTACTTGAGGGC. Encoded protein: CASSMRLLEG. The entire CDR3 is CASSMRLLEGYTF.

A remark on this clone: The CDR3 goes on 3 residues after the read ends, and that part is filled in from the germline J gene. The gene calls are TRBV20-1 and TRBJ2-7; TRBD2 might be the D (7 bases). The V end lost 3 bases, the J end lost 3 bases, and 18 bases lay between the germline ends. The CDR3 spans 15 residues. The germline V gene encodes CDR1 DFQATT and CDR2 SNEGSKA (reference sequence). The DNA read from the CDR3 is TGCAGTGCTAGTCGGGGGCAGGGACTAAACTACGAG. As protein: CSASRGQGLNYE. The complete CDR3 protein is CSASRGQGLNYEQYF.